These 18 T cell receptor beta chains were sequenced from one sample in a study of control samples from healthy donors and cancer patients. Data came from immunoSEQ multiplex PCR; TCRdb stores just in-frame clones and leaves some out. The sample contains 100,000 to 150,000 clones, about 95% of which appear only once. The sample taken for sequencing was blood. These receptors originate from a man aged 25 to 40 in good health.

CDR3 sequence (DNA): TGTGCCAGCAGCCAAGCTAGGGCAGAAGATACGCAGTATTTT. It is translated as CASSQARAEDTQYF. The chain employs TRBV4-2 and TRBJ2-3; D is undetermined. V lost 1 base to trimming and J lost 5 bases, with 10 bases between them. The CDR3 is 14 residues long. Germline V gene lookup returns CDR1 LGHNA and CDR2 YNFKEQ.

The rearrangement joins TRBV5-4 to TRBJ1-2; D may be TRBD1 (6 bases). From germline, CDR1 is SGHNT and CDR2 YYREEE (reference sequence). The CDR3 sequence is 15 residues long. V was trimmed by 1 base and J by 7 bases, leaving 17 bases between them. The CDR3 loop reads CASSLSQGLSLGYTF. DNA of the CDR3: TGTGCCAGCAGCTTGAGCCAGGGGCTCAGTCTTGGCTACACCTTC.

CDR3 in amino acids: CASSQKLKLDDTQYF. For the CDR3, the DNA is TGTGCCAGCAGCCAAAAACTAAAATTAGATGACACGCAGTATTTT. This rearrangement joins TRBV3-1 (or the pseudogene TRBV3-2) to TRBJ2-3; unclear D gene. The CDR3 consists of 15 residues. The germline V gene encodes CDR1 LGHDT and CDR2 YNNKEL (reference sequence). V was trimmed by 2 bases and J by 9 bases, leaving 18 bases between them.

The chain uses TRBV6-5 and TRBJ2-2, with 13 positions matching TRBD2. CDR1 MNHEY and CDR2 SVGAGI come from the germline V gene. This CDR3 spans 16 amino acids. V was clipped by 4 bases and J by 8 bases; unmatched bases: 7. The CDR3 loop is CASSFGLAGELGELFF. DNA for the CDR3: TGTGCCAGCAGTTTCGGACTAGCGGGGGAACTTGGGGAGCTGTTTTTT.

This chain uses TRBV27 with TRBJ2-1; 10 bases align to TRBD2. This CDR3 has 15 residues. Germline V lookup: CDR1 MNHEY, CDR2 SMNVEV (reference sequence). V lost 1 base, J lost 4 bases, and 1 base stayed unmatched. The CDR3 DNA follows: TGTGCCAGCAGTTTATTAGCGGGGGGTTACAATGAGCAGTTCTTC. Translated, it gives CASSLLAGGYNEQFF.

The V call is TRBV11-2, the J call TRBJ2-2; perhaps TRBD2 as D (5 bases). The V end lost 0 bases, the J end lost 5 bases, and 10 bases lay between the germline ends. The CDR3 has 15 amino acids. Germline-derived CDR1 and CDR2 are SGHAT and FQNNGV. The CDR3 here is CASSLEVWETGELFF. The CDR3 DNA is TGTGCCAGCAGCTTAGAAGTTTGGGAGACCGGGGAGCTGTTTTTT.

This clone was found once. The rearrangement uses TRBV5-6 and TRBJ1-2, with a weak D call TRBD1 (5 bases). Germline V lookup: CDR1 SGHDT, CDR2 YYEEEE. Trimming took 4 bases from V and 3 from J, leaving 16 bases between them. The CDR3 consists of 15 residues. The CDR3 DNA is TGTGCCAGCAGCAACCGCCCAAGGGACCACTATGGCTACACCTTC. Protein product: CASSNRPRDHYGYTF.

The chain links TRBV9 to TRBJ1-6; a possible D gene is TRBD1 (5 bases). Germline V lookup: CDR1 SGDLS, CDR2 YYNGEE. This CDR3 contains 15 residues. Deletions cut 3 bases from V and 10 bases from J, with 17 bases between. The CDR3: CASSAARGLGSPLHF. CDR3 bases: TGTGCCAGCAGCGCCGCAAGGGGCTTAGGCTCACCCCTCCACTTT. The full variable domain, completed using reference TRBV9 and TRBJ1-6, is DSGVTQTPKHLITATGQRVTLRCSPRSGDLSVYWYQQSLDQGLQFLIQYYNGEERAKGNILERFSAQQFPDLHSELNLSSLELGDSALYFCASSAARGLGSPLHFGNGTRLTVT.

This clone occurred once. The chain has TRBV6-6 and TRBJ2-7; the D gene could be TRBD1 or TRBD2 (6 bases each). Germline V gene data show CDR1 as MNHNY and CDR2 as SVGAGI (reference sequence). Trimming removed 4 bases at V and 2 bases at J, with 15 bases between. CDR3 length: 15 residues. The CDR3 DNA reads as TGTGCCAGCAGTTCCCTACCGGGGGCCACCTACGAGCAGTACTTC. Protein product: CASSSLPGATYEQYF.

The V gene is TRBV4-3, the J gene TRBJ2-4; TRBD2 agrees at 8 bases. With V trimmed by 0 bases and J by 15 bases, 10 bases remained unmatched. The CDR3 totals 14 residues. The V gene's germline CDR1 is LGHNA and CDR2 YSLEER. CDR3 sequence: CASSQDLAGLGAYF. CDR3 in DNA: TGCGCCAGCAGCCAAGATCTTGCGGGACTAGGGGCGTACTTC.

The chain carries TRBV29-1 and TRBJ1-5; D may be TRBD1 (5 bases). Trimming shortened V by 4 bases and J by 6 bases, and 10 bases separated the two germline ends. The CDR3 loop spans 12 amino acids. Germline CDR1 is SQVTM and CDR2 is ANQGSEA. The CDR3 spells CSVGEGRQPQHF. CDR3 DNA sequence: TGCAGCGTTGGTGAGGGACGTCAGCCCCAGCATTTT.

The J gene is TRBJ2-5, the V gene TRBV3-1 (or the pseudogene TRBV3-2); 10 bases map to TRBD2. Germline lookup yields CDR1 LGHDT and CDR2 YNNKEL (reference sequence). The CDR3 runs 14 residues. V lost 6 bases to trimming and J lost 5 bases; unmatched junction nucleotides: 6. This CDR3 is CASSQRGGHETQYF. CDR3 in DNA: TGTGCCAGCAGTCAGCGGGGGGGCCACGAGACCCAGTACTTC.

This chain links TRBV27 with TRBJ2-1; maybe TRBD1 (6 bases). This CDR3 is built from 15 residues. The V end was cut by 2 bases, the J end by 0 bases, with 8 bases between. CDR1 and CDR2 from the germline V gene are MNHEY and SMNVEV (reference sequence). CDR3 nucleotide sequence: TGTGCCAGCAGTTTACTGGGGGCCTCCTACAATGAGCAGTTCTTC. Translation gives CASSLLGASYNEQFF.

The sample holds one count of this clone. At one boundary the junction diverges from the germline segment, which might be a read error. The chain employs TRBV7-7 and TRBJ2-5; TRBD2 aligns across 13 bases. The CDR3 is 17 residues long. The germline gives CDR1 SSHAT, CDR2 FNYEAQ (reference sequence). CDR3 protein: CASSSRTSGGVQETQYF. The CDR3 DNA reads as TGTGCTAGCAGCTCGCGGACTAGCGGGGGAGTCCAAGAGACCCAGTACTTC.

A word on this clone: This sample includes further DNA sequences coding for the same CDR3. The genes are TRBV12-3 or TRBV12-4 and TRBJ2-7, with D unclear. The CDR3 contains 11 residues. V lost 5 bases to trimming and J lost 3 bases, with 5 bases between them. CDR3 nucleotides: TGTGCCAGCAGTCCTGGCTACGAGCAGTACTTC. Translation: CASSPGYEQYF.

V is TRBV30 and J is TRBJ1-1, with D possibly TRBD1 on 5 matching bases. The length of the CDR3 is 15 residues. The V end lost 6 bases, the J end lost 3 bases, and 20 bases lay between the germline ends. CDR1 is GTSNPN and CDR2 is SVGIG in the germline V gene (reference sequence). The CDR3 DNA is TGTGCCTGTACTTGCACCGGGGGGTCAGACACTGAAGCTTTCTTT. Its protein product is CACTCTGGSDTEAFF.

V and J are TRBV11-2 and TRBJ2-1; D might be TRBD2 (7 bases). Germline V gene sequence: CDR1 SGHAT, CDR2 FQNNGV. The CDR3 consists of 16 residues. V was shortened by 1 base and J by 10 bases, with 20 bases between the two germline ends. In DNA, the CDR3 is TGTGCCAGCAGCTTAGGGGGGGGCAAATTAATTGAGGAGCAGTTCTTC. This encodes CASSLGGGKLIEEQFF.

This rearrangement joins TRBV6-5 to TRBJ2-7; 10 positions agree with TRBD1. The CDR3 runs to 13 residues. Unmatched junction bases numbered 6, after V lost 6 bases and J lost 7 bases. The germline V gene has CDR1 MNHEY and CDR2 SVGAGI. In nucleotides, the CDR3 is TGTGCCAGCAGCCGAGACAGGGGGCGTGAGCAGTACTTC. As protein: CASSRDRGREQYF.